This T cell receptor beta chain came from a study of OX40 agonist ivuxolimab in advanced cancers. Study-level information: Aged roughly 23 to 80 with a mean of approximately 57 years, they were roughly 83% male. Three patients responded partially, comprising one with hepatocellular carcinoma and two with cutaneous melanoma. Whole-study results and caveats: Antigens targeted by the expanded peripheral T cells were not determined.

As regards this clone: The antigen is not known.

Data came from immunoSEQ multiplex PCR; TCRdb stores just in-frame clones and leaves some out. The sample carries around 66,000 clones, 84% recorded once. The V and J ends lost 3 bases and 7 bases respectively, with 12 bases between them. The CDR3 runs to 13 residues. CDR1 is WSHSY, CDR2 SAAADI, per germline. V and J are TRBV10-2 and TRBJ2-5, with D possibly called TRBD1 or TRBD2 (5 bases each). Sample: CD4+ or CD8+ T cells sorted from blood, taken in a trial of the OX40 agonist ivuxolimab. The TCR comes from an adult with an advanced solid tumor such as melanoma, head and neck, liver or kidney cancer. Here the CDR3 reads CASSDPGLGTQYF. The CDR3 nucleotides are TGCGCCAGCAGTGATCCGGGGCTGGGGACCCAGTACTTC.